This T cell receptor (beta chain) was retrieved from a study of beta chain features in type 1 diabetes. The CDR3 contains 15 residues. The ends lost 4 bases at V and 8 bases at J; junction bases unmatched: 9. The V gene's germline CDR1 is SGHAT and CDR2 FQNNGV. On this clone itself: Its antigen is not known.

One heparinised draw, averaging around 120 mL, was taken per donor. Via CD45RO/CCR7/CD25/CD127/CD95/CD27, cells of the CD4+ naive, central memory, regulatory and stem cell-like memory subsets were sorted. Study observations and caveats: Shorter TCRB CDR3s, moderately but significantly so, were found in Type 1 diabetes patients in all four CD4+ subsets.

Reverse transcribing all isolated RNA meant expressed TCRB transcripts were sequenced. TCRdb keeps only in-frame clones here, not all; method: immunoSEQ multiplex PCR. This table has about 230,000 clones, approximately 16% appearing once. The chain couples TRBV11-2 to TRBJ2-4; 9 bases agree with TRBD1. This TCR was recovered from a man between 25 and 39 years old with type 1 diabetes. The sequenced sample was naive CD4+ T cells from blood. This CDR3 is CASSSNTGGGDIQYF. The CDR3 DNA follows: TGTGCCAGCAGCTCCAACACAGGGGGCGGGGACATTCAGTACTTC.